This TCR beta chain appears in the sequencing data of a study of blood T cells in healthy people across ages. In the case of this clonotype: Its antigen remains unknown.

The germline gives CDR1 SGHKS, CDR2 YYEKEE (reference sequence). This CDR3 is built from 16 residues. V was trimmed by 4 bases and J by 4 bases, leaving 18 bases between them. A J-beta primer mix and a sample-barcoded 5' primer were used in a second PCR of roughly 6 to 11 cycles. Using its own MiXCR run on the 5' RACE reads, TCRdb lists one record per CDR3 protein. The table shows about 1,800,000 distinct CDR3 sequences, with 28% occurring only once. Whole-study results and caveats: Both higher diversity and more naive CD4+ cells marked long-lived donors when set against aged donors.

Sequencing used blood. J is TRBJ2-1 and V is TRBV5-5; D possibly corresponds to TRBD1 (6 bases). The sequence derives from a woman aged 30 to 39 in good health. The CDR3 bases are TGTGCCAGCAGCCCCGGCGTGGGGGCTTCATACAATGAGCAGTTCTTC. It translates to CASSPGVGASYNEQFF. Based on the CDR3 plus reference TRBV5-5 and TRBJ2-1, the full variable domain is DAGVTQSPTHLIKTRGQQVTLRCSPISGHKSVSWYQQVLGQGPQFIFQYYEKEERGRGNFPDRFSARQFPNYSSELNVNALLLGDSALYLCASSPGVGASYNEQFFGPGTRLTVL.